A selection of T cell receptor beta chains follows, all from one sample in a study of blood T cells in healthy people across ages. TCRdb used MiXCR to reprocess the 5' RACE reads, holding one entry per CDR3 protein. This repertoire shows around 800,000 distinct CDR3 sequences, more than 35% found once; its top ten account for 15% to 20%. Sequencing was performed on blood. All receptors come from a man older than 75 in good health. The CDR3 runs from the conserved cysteine through the conserved F or W. The order of the fields is D gene, clone size, V gene, J gene, CDR3 DNA, CDR3 protein. A D gene is named only where the DNA matches it firmly. Not every row has a clone size; where given, it reads once, few, many or a size class.

D: -; size: -; V: TRBV5-1; J: TRBJ1-2; DNA: TGCGCCAGCAGCGGGGACTTCTATGGCTACACCTTC; CDR3: CASSGDFYGYTF
D: -; size: few; V: TRBV29-1; J: TRBJ2-5; DNA: TGCAGCGTTGAAGAATTAGGAGAGACCCAGTACTTC; CDR3: CSVEELGETQYF
D: -; size: -; V: TRBV29-1; J: TRBJ2-7; DNA: TGCAGCGTCATAGAGCCCAGGGGCTCCTACGAGCAGTACTTC; CDR3: CSVIEPRGSYEQYF
D: -; size: once; V: TRBV20-1; J: TRBJ2-1; DNA: TGCAGTGCTAGAGATGCGGCGGGCCCCTACAATGAGCAGTTCTTC; CDR3: CSARDAAGPYNEQFF
D: -; size: -; V: TRBV12-3/TRBV12-4; J: TRBJ2-1; DNA: TGTGCCAGCAGTTTCGACGGGATTCGGGATGAGCAGTTCTTC; CDR3: CASSFDGIRDEQFF
D: -; size: -; V: TRBV3-1; J: TRBJ2-5; DNA: TGTGCCAGCAGCCAAGATGTGTCGGCAGAGACCCAGTACTTC; CDR3: CASSQDVSAETQYF
D: TRBD2; size: once; V: TRBV20-1; J: TRBJ2-7; DNA: TGCAGTGCTAACTATGGGACTAGCGTCTCCTACGAGCAGTACTTC; CDR3: CSANYGTSVSYEQYF
D: -; size: -; V: TRBV7-2; J: TRBJ1-5; DNA: TGTGCCAGCAGCGGCGTTCTAGGGACGGTGGGCAATCAGCCCCAGCATTTT; CDR3: CASSGVLGTVGNQPQHF
D: -; size: few; V: TRBV20-1; J: TRBJ2-5; DNA: TGCAGTGCTCCGCTGGAGGAAGAGACCCAGTACTTC; CDR3: CSAPLEEETQYF
D: TRBD2; size: -; V: TRBV7-2; J: TRBJ2-4; DNA: TGTGCCAGCAGCTTAGGGGAGGGGTACATTCAGTACTTC; CDR3: CASSLGEGYIQYF
D: -; size: -; V: TRBV7-9; J: TRBJ2-7; DNA: TGTGCCAGCAAGAAGGACGGGCTCTACGAGCAGTACTTC; CDR3: CASKKDGLYEQYF
D: -; size: few; V: TRBV25-1; J: TRBJ1-2; DNA: TGTGCCAGCAGTGGCCGACCCCTGACAGGCAACTATGGCTACACCTTC; CDR3: CASSGRPLTGNYGYTF
D: -; size: many; V: TRBV10-3; J: TRBJ2-5; DNA: TGTGCCATCAGTGAGTCTCCGGAGACCCAGTACTTC; CDR3: CAISESPETQYF
D: -; size: -; V: TRBV29-1; J: TRBJ2-7; DNA: TGCAGCGTAAAACGGACCACCGTAAGTCCATACGAGCAGTACTTC; CDR3: CSVKRTTVSPYEQYF
D: -; size: few; V: TRBV6-6; J: TRBJ2-3; DNA: TGTGCCAGCAGCGGGAGAAGGGGTGTGGGAACAGATACGCAGTATTTT; CDR3: CASSGRRGVGTDTQYF
D: -; size: -; V: TRBV28; J: TRBJ1-5; DNA: TGTGCCAGCAGTTTGGGCGGGAGCATACAGCCCCAGCATTTT; CDR3: CASSLGGSIQPQHF
D: -; size: -; V: TRBV6-2/TRBV6-3; J: TRBJ2-1; DNA: TGTGCCAGCAGTTACGGGAGGGAGCAGTTCTTC; CDR3: CASSYGREQFF
D: TRBD2; size: -; V: TRBV10-3; J: TRBJ2-5; DNA: TGTGCCATCAGTGGGCCTAGCGGGAGAGTAGAGACCCAGTACTTC; CDR3: CAISGPSGRVETQYF
D: TRBD1; size: few; V: TRBV28; J: TRBJ2-5; DNA: TGTGCCAGCAGTTCCCCCCGGACAGGGAGAGAGACCCAGTACTTC; CDR3: CASSSPRTGRETQYF
D: TRBD1; size: -; V: TRBV5-1; J: TRBJ2-1; DNA: TGCGCCAGCAGCTCGGGACAGTTGAATGAGCGGTTCTTC; CDR3: CASSSGQLNERFF
D: -; size: few; V: TRBV7-2; J: TRBJ2-3; DNA: TGTGCCAGCAGCTTAAACCCTAGAGATACGCAGTATTTT; CDR3: CASSLNPRDTQYF
D: TRBD1; size: -; V: TRBV20-1; J: TRBJ1-5; DNA: TGCAGTGCTACAGGGGGGCGGTTGGGGGGTGTTGTTCAGCATTTT; CDR3: CSATGGRLGGVVQHF
D: -; size: -; V: TRBV6-2/TRBV6-3; J: TRBJ1-5; DNA: TGTGCCAGCAGTTACGACGCCAGACCCAATCAGCCCCAGCATTTT; CDR3: CASSYDARPNQPQHF
D: -; size: once; V: TRBV5-1; J: TRBJ2-4; DNA: TGCGCCAGCAGCTTGGCTGGGATAAACATTCAGTACTTC; CDR3: CASSLAGINIQYF
D: -; size: -; V: TRBV7-2; J: TRBJ2-5; DNA: TGTGCCAGCAGCTTAGGAGCGGACCATGACACTCAGTACTTC; CDR3: CASSLGADHDTQYF
D: TRBD2; size: -; V: TRBV5-1; J: TRBJ2-7; DNA: TGCGCCAGCAGCTCCAGACTAGCGGGAGGGCCTGAGCAGTACTTC; CDR3: CASSSRLAGGPEQYF
D: -; size: -; V: TRBV5-1; J: TRBJ1-1; DNA: TGCGCCAGCAGCGTGGTGTGGTCCACTGAAGCTTTCTTT; CDR3: CASSVVWSTEAFF
D: TRBD2; size: -; V: TRBV7-8; J: TRBJ2-1; DNA: TGTGCCAGCAGGGAAGGGACTAGCGGGATATACAATGAGCAGTTCTTC; CDR3: CASREGTSGIYNEQFF
D: -; size: few; V: TRBV4-3; J: TRBJ2-5; DNA: TGCGCCAGCAGCCAAGATCCGTACGGGACCCAGTACTTC; CDR3: CASSQDPYGTQYF
D: TRBD1; size: -; V: TRBV4-1; J: TRBJ1-6; DNA: TGCGCCAGCAGCCAAGATCCCCCAGGGGGGTACTCACCCCCCCACTTT; CDR3: CASSQDPPGGYSPPHF
D: TRBD2; size: -; V: TRBV12-3/TRBV12-4; J: TRBJ2-2; DNA: TGTGCTAGCAAAGTCCTGGGACTAGCGGGCACCGGGGAGCTGTTTTTT; CDR3: CASKVLGLAGTGELFF
D: -; size: -; V: TRBV4-2; J: TRBJ1-4; DNA: TGTGCCAGCAGCCAGACACTCGGTGAAAAACTGTTTTTT; CDR3: CASSQTLGEKLFF
D: -; size: -; V: TRBV6-2/TRBV6-3; J: TRBJ2-3; DNA: TGTGCCAGCAGTTACTTAACGGGAGTTACAGATACGCAGTATTTT; CDR3: CASSYLTGVTDTQYF
D: -; size: few; V: TRBV10-3; J: TRBJ2-1; DNA: TGTGCCATCAGTGAGCCCCTGATTTCAGCGAGCTCCTACAATGAGCAGTTCTTC; CDR3: CAISEPLISASSYNEQFF
D: TRBD1; size: few; V: TRBV20-1; J: TRBJ1-5; DNA: TGCAGTGCTAGTCACAGGGGGTATAGCAATCAGCCCCAGCATTTT; CDR3: CSASHRGYSNQPQHF
D: -; size: -; V: TRBV7-2; J: TRBJ2-4; DNA: TGTGCCAGCAGCCAAAATATAGCGGACATTCAGTACTTC; CDR3: CASSQNIADIQYF
D: -; size: few; V: TRBV7-3; J: TRBJ2-1; DNA: TGTGCCAGTGCTTCGGACTCATACAATGAGCAGTTCTTC; CDR3: CASASDSYNEQFF
D: -; size: -; V: TRBV7-9; J: TRBJ2-1; DNA: TGTGTCAGCAGCCACGAGGGGGGCAATGAGCAGTTCTTC; CDR3: CVSSHEGGNEQFF
D: TRBD1; size: -; V: TRBV12-3/TRBV12-4; J: TRBJ2-6; DNA: TGTGCCAGCAGTTCCGGGCTCGGGAACAGGGGGCGTGTTGGGGCCAACGTCCTGACTTTC; CDR3: CASSSGLGNRGRVGANVLTF
D: -; size: many; V: TRBV7-9; J: TRBJ2-3; DNA: TGTGCCAGCAGCCCAAGGGCAGATACGCAGTATTTT; CDR3: CASSPRADTQYF
D: TRBD1; size: few; V: TRBV24-1; J: TRBJ2-7; DNA: TGTGCCACCAGTGATTACAAATTAGGACAGGCCGTCCTATCCTACGAGCAGTACTTC; CDR3: CATSDYKLGQAVLSYEQYF
D: TRBD1; size: -; V: TRBV7-9; J: TRBJ1-5; DNA: TGTGCCAGCAGCTCCGGACAGGGGGCATCTAGCAATCAGCCCCAGCATTTT; CDR3: CASSSGQGASSNQPQHF
D: TRBD1; size: -; V: TRBV5-1; J: TRBJ2-1; DNA: TGCGCCAGCAGCTTGGGGACAGGGACGGAACTGCCGTTCTTC; CDR3: CASSLGTGTELPFF